Listed here are 8 T cell receptor beta chains from one sample, sequenced in a study of T cell responses to AZD1222 COVID-19 vaccine (dated by TCRdb to the early 2020s). Per the publication, the time point label means: baseline before first vaccination. Library preparation was by the immunoSEQ multiplex PCR assay. TCRdb took over this immuneACCESS table, retaining in-frame rearrangements with V and J assigned. Such tables are incomplete; in checked studies, under half of the missing clones stem from an unresolved V gene, and the remainder is unexplained. For this sample there are 150,000 or so clones; more than 70% appear just once. The ten largest account for roughly 16% of the sample. Sample: peripheral blood, taken on day 0 of AZD1222 vaccination. The receptors shown here come from an adult in good health.

V and J are TRBV5-3 and TRBJ2-3; D may match TRBD1 or TRBD2 (5 bases each). TRBV5-3 counts as an open reading frame of uncertain function. Trimming pared 4 bases from V and 4 bases from J, leaving 13 bases between. There are 14 residues in the CDR3. The CDR3, as DNA: TGTGCCAGAAGCGCAGGGACCCCAGCAGATACGCAGTATTTT. It codes for CARSAGTPADTQYF.

The chain joins TRBV5-4 to TRBJ1-2, with 10 bases lining up with TRBD1. The junction had 7 bases not matched to a gene; V was cut back by 5 bases and J by 6 bases. The CDR3 covers 14 residues. Germline V gives CDR1 SGHNT, CDR2 YYREEE (reference sequence). CDR3 DNA sequence: TGTGCCAGCAGACCAGACAGGGGGCGCGATGGCTACACCTTC. This encodes CASRPDRGRDGYTF.

The chain carries TRBV7-9 and TRBJ1-1; 7 positions match TRBD1. J gave up 2 bases and V 3 bases, and 3 bases lay outside the gene matches. The CDR3 is 14 residues long. Germline CDR1 and CDR2: SEHNR and FQNEAQ (reference sequence). The CDR3 protein is CASSLDRLNTEAFF. The CDR3 nucleotides read TGTGCCAGCAGCTTGGACAGGTTAAACACTGAAGCTTTCTTT. Drawing the rest from reference TRBV7-9 and TRBJ1-1, the complete variable domain is DTGVSQNPRHKITKRGQNVTFRCDPISEHNRLYWYRQTLGQGPEFLTYFQNEAQLEKSRLLSDRFSAERPKGSFSTLEIQRTEQGDSAMYLCASSLDRLNTEAFFGQGTRLTVV.

The chain is built from TRBV14 and TRBJ1-1; perhaps TRBD1 as D (6 bases). This CDR3 is built from 17 residues. Trimming took 6 bases from V and 1 from J, leaving 21 bases between them. Germline CDR1 and CDR2: SGHDN and FVKESK. CDR3 in DNA: TGTGCCAGCAGTTTCAGGGGCACCTTTTACCGGAACACTGAAGCTTTCTTT. Its protein is CASSFRGTFYRNTEAFF.

V is TRBV6-2 or TRBV6-3 and J is TRBJ1-1, with D unclear. CDR1 and CDR2 (germline): MNHEY, SVGEGT. The CDR3 spans 13 residues. V was shortened by 0 bases and J by 5 bases, with 7 bases between the two germline ends. CDR3 nucleotides: TGTGCCAGCAGTTACTCGACGGGTACTGAAGCTTTCTTT. Translated: CASSYSTGTEAFF.

This chain connects TRBV27 to TRBJ1-4; 10 bases align to TRBD1. Losses at the gene ends were 5 bases for V and 7 bases for J; bases not matched to a gene: 4. Germline V gene data show CDR1 as MNHEY and CDR2 as SMNVEV (reference sequence). The CDR3 runs 14 residues. The CDR3 protein is CASSRTGGFEKLFF. CDR3 bases: TGTGCCAGCAGTAGGACAGGGGGTTTTGAAAAACTGTTTTTT.

The chain uses TRBV19 and TRBJ1-3; the D is unclear. Between the trimmed V and J ends, which lost 2 bases and 0 bases, there was a span of 5 bases. The CDR3 extends over 14 amino acids. Germline-derived CDR1 and CDR2 are LNHDA and SQIVND (reference sequence). Here the CDR3 reads CASSIISSGNTIYF. Written as DNA, the CDR3 is TGTGCCAGTAGTATAATTAGCTCTGGAAACACCATATATTTT.

V and J are TRBV5-1 and TRBJ1-1, with TRBD1 as a possible D gene (6 bases). The CDR3 is made up of 14 amino acids. Germline lookup yields CDR1 SGHRS and CDR2 YFSETQ. Deletions cut 5 bases from V and 4 bases from J, with 15 bases between. The CDR3 loop reads CASSGLKGGTEAFF. CDR3 coding DNA: TGCGCCAGCAGTGGACTGAAGGGGGGCACTGAAGCTTTCTTT.